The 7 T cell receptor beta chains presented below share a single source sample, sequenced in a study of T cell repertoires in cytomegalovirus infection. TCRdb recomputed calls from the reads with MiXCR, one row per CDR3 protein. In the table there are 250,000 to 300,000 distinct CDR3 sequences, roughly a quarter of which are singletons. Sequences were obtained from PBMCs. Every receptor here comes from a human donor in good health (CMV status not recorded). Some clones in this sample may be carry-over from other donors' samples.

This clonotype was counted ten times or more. CDR3 sequence: CASSLGRALDYGYTF. The CDR3 region has the DNA TGTGCCAGCAGCTTAGGGAGGGCGCTTGACTATGGCTACACCTTC. The genes are TRBV11-2 and TRBJ1-2, with D uncertain. From germline, CDR1 is SGHAT and CDR2 FQNNGV. CDR3 length equals 15 residues. V was shortened by 1 base and J by 3 bases, with 12 bases between the two germline ends.

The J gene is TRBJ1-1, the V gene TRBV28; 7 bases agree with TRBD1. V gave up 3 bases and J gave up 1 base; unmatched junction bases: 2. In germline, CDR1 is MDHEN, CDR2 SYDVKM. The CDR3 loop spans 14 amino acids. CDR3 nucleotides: TGTGCCAGCAGTTTCGGGACAGAGAACACTGAAGCTTTCTTT. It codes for CASSFGTENTEAFF.

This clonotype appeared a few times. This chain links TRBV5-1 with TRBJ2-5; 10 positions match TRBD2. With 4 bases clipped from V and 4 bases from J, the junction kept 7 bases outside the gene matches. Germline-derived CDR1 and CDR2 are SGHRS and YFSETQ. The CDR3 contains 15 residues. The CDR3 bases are TGCGCCAGCAGCCAGAGACCTAGCGGGGGAGAGACCCAGTACTTC. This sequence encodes CASSQRPSGGETQYF.

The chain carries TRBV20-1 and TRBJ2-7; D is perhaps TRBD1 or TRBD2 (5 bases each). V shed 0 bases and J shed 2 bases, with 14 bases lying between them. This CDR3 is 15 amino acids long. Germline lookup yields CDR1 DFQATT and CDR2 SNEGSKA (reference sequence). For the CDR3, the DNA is TGCAGTGCTAGAGAGGCCCCCGGGGACCCCTACGAGCAGTACTTC. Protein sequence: CSAREAPGDPYEQYF.

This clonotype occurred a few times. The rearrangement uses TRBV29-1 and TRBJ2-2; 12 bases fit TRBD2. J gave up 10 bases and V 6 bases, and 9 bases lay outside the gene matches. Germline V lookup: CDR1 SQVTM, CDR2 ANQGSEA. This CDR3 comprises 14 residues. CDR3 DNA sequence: TGCAGCGTAAACCTAGCGGGAGGGCCGGAGGAGCTGTTTTTT. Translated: CSVNLAGGPEELFF.

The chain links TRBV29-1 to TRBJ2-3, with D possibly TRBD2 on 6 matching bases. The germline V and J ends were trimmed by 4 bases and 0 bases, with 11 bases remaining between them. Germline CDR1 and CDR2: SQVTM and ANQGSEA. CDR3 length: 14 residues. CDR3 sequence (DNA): TGCAGCGTTGTTCAGGGAGGAAGCACAGATACGCAGTATTTT. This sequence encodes CSVVQGGSTDTQYF.

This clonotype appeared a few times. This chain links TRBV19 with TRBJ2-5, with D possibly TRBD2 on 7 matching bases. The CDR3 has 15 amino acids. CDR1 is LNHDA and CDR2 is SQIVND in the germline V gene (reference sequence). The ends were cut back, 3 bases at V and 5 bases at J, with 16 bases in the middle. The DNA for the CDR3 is TGTGCCAGTAGTATGATTGGGGGGGGCCGGGAGACCCAGTACTTC. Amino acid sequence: CASSMIGGGRETQYF.